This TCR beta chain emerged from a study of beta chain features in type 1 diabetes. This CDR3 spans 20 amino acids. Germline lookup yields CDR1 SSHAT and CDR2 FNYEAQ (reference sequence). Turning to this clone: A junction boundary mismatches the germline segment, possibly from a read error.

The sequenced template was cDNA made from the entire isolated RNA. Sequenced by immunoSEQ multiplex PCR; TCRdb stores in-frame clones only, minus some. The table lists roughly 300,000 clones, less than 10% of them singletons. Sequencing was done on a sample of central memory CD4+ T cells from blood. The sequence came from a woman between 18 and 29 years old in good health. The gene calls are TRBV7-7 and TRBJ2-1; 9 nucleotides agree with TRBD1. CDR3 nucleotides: TGTGCTAGCAGGAGCCTTGGGACAGGGCCACTCGAGGAGGGGTTCAATGAGCAGTTCTTC. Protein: CASRSLGTGPLEEGFNEQFF. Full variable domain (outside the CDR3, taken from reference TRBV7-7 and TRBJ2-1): GAGVSQSPRYKVTKRGQDVTLRCDPISSHATLYWYQQALGQGPEFLTYFNYEAQPDKSGLPSDRFSAERPEGSISTLTIQRTEQRDSAMYRCASRSLGTGPLEEGFNEQFFGPGTRLTVL.